This T cell receptor beta chain was recovered during a study of blood T cell repertoires in COVID-19. At the level of the study: Nucleic acid was either cDNA or gDNA, and it came from T cells, B-cell-depleted T cells, or PBMCs.

Unmatched junction bases numbered 4, after V lost 3 bases and J lost 7 bases. The germline V gene has CDR1 MNHEY and CDR2 SMNVEV (reference sequence). The CDR3 is made up of 14 amino acids. Using immunoSEQ multiplex PCR, the repertoire was profiled, and TCRdb retains in-frame clones only, with some absent. In the table there are about 72,000 clones, more than 90% of which are singletons. This clone was seen just once. The rearrangement uses TRBV27 and TRBJ1-5; 9 nucleotides align to TRBD1. The receptor was derived from a human donor in a cohort sampled during active COVID-19. The material sequenced was peripheral blood. In nucleotides, the CDR3 is TGTGCCAGCAGTTTGGACAGGGGTGCCCAGCCCCAGCATTTT. It specifies CASSLDRGAQPQHF.